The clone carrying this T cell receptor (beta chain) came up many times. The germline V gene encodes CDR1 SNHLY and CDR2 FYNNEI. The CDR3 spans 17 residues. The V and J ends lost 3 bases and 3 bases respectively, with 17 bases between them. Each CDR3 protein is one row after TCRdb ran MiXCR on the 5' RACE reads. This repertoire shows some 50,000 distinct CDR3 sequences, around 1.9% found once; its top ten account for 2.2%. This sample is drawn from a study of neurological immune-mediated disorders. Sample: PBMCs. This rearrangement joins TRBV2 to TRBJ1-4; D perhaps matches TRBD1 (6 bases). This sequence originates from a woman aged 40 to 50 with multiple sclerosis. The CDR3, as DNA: TGTGCCAGCAGTGATCGAACAGGGCCATGGGCTAATGAAAAACTGTTTTTT. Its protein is CASSDRTGPWANEKLFF.